The entry below describes one T cell receptor beta chain. The antigen remains undetermined. The assay was immunoSEQ multiplex PCR, and TCRdb's table has in-frame clones only and misses some. This table holds some 50,000 clones, around 63% found once. This specimen comes from a study of vaccination effects on CD4 cells after COVID-19. General study results and limits: Marked clonal contraction was seen late after vaccination (in both infection- and vaccine-induced clones).

Isolation of CD4+ T cells took place after nine to ten days of culture. The germline CDR1 and CDR2 sequences are SGHTA and FQGTGA. The CDR3 spans 15 residues. V lost 4 bases, J lost 7 bases, and 8 bases stayed unmatched. The sequences come from CD4+ T cells from PBMCs cultured without peptide, collected before COVID-19 vaccination. The chain employs TRBV7-3 and TRBJ2-1, with 9 bases lining up with TRBD2. This TCR derives from a human donor who received a COVID-19 vaccine. DNA of the CDR3: TGTGCCAGCAGCTCTAGCGGGGAGACTGGGAATGAGCAGTTCTTC. It yields the protein CASSSSGETGNEQFF.